This TCR beta chain was obtained from a study of OX40 agonist ivuxolimab in advanced cancers. Assay used: immunoSEQ multiplex PCR; TCRdb lists only in-frame clones, some missing. The sample shows tens of thousands of clones, roughly nine tenths of them seen only once. This clone occurred once. V gave up 5 bases and J gave up 4 bases, with 27 bases separating them. The germline gives CDR1 SGHVT, CDR2 SQSDAQ. The CDR3 runs to 19 residues. This material consisted of CD4+ or CD8+ T cells sorted from blood, taken in a trial of the OX40 agonist ivuxolimab. The chain is built from TRBV7-4 and TRBJ2-4, with D unclear. This TCR was recovered from an adult with an advanced solid tumor such as melanoma, head and neck, liver or kidney cancer. CDR3 loop: CASSPRSIRARLGKNIQYF. The CDR3 nucleotides read TGTGCCAGCAGCCCAAGGAGCATCCGGGCAAGGTTGGGTAAAAACATTCAGTACTTC.